These 22 T cell receptor beta chains were all obtained from the same sample, sequenced in a study of radiotherapy plus CTLA-4 blockade in lung cancer. Here immunoSEQ multiplex PCR was the method, and the copy in TCRdb shows in-frame clones only, minus some. In the table there are about 72,000 clones, roughly 78% of which are singletons. Sequencing used peripheral blood, obtained from a patient treated with radiotherapy plus ipilimumab. The receptors stem from a human donor with non-small cell lung cancer who had a complete response to radiotherapy plus ipilimumab.

The rearrangement uses TRBV7-2 and TRBJ1-6; tentatively, D is TRBD1 (6 bases). Germline CDR1 SGHTA, CDR2 FQGNSA. This CDR3 is 15 amino acids long. V lost 4 bases and J 7 bases, leaving 14 bases between the germline ends. CDR3 residues: CASSSRGAQNSPLHF. Written as DNA, the CDR3 is TGTGCCAGCAGCTCCCGGGGGGCGCAGAATTCACCCCTCCACTTT.

Worth noting for this clone: Sequence at one end of the junction differs from germline and may be a read error. The chain joins TRBV7-7 to TRBJ2-3; a weak D match, TRBD2 (6 bases). The CDR3 has 13 amino acids. Germline V CDR1 and CDR2: SSHAT, FNYEAQ (reference sequence). In nucleotides, the CDR3 is TGTGCTAGCAGCGCTGGGGGGACAGATACGCAGTATTTT. It encodes CASSAGGTDTQYF.

V is TRBV29-1 and J is TRBJ2-3, with unresolved D. The length of the CDR3 is 13 residues. Germline V gives CDR1 SQVTM, CDR2 ANQGSEA. V was shortened by 7 bases and J by 5 bases, with 16 bases between the two germline ends. The DNA for the CDR3 is TGCAGCGAGGGTTACTCCAGTAAAGATACGCAGTATTTT. Amino acids: CSEGYSSKDTQYF.

This sequence joins TRBV5-4 and TRBJ1-4; 8 positions match TRBD1. Per the germline V gene, CDR1 is SGHNT and CDR2 is YYREEE (reference sequence). V lost 0 bases, J lost 10 bases, and 5 bases stayed unmatched. The CDR3 contains 14 residues. The CDR3 region has the DNA TGTGCCAGCAGCTTGGCAGGGGGCCAAGGAAAACTGTTTTTT. Its protein is CASSLAGGQGKLFF.

This clone has only a few counts. The chain employs TRBV7-2 and TRBJ1-2; the match to TRBD1 covers 8 bases. The CDR3 spans 15 residues. The trim removed 4 bases at V and 6 bases at J, leaving 10 bases unmatched. Germline CDR1 is SGHTA and CDR2 is FQGNSA. The CDR3 DNA is TGTGCCAGCAGCTGGCTTGGGCAGGGGGCAGATGGCTACACCTTC. Its protein product is CASSWLGQGADGYTF.

V gene TRBV15 combines with J gene TRBJ1-2; 10 bases match TRBD1. This CDR3 has 15 amino acids. V dropped 5 bases and J dropped 4; count of bases not matched to a gene: 7. CDR1 is LNHNV, CDR2 YYDKDF, per germline (reference sequence). This chain's CDR3 is CATSHRDRGGYGYTF. CDR3 nucleotides: TGTGCCACCAGCCACCGGGACAGGGGTGGCTATGGCTACACCTTC.

This rearrangement joins TRBV5-5 to TRBJ2-7; D gene uncertain. V lost 2 bases and J lost 4, with 4 bases in between. CDR3 size: 11 residues. The germline V gene has CDR1 SGHKS and CDR2 YYEKEE (reference sequence). This CDR3 reads CASSLTYEQYF. CDR3 sequence (DNA): TGTGCCAGCAGCTTAACATACGAGCAGTACTTC. Filled out from reference TRBV5-5 and TRBJ2-7, the complete variable domain reads DAGVTQSPTHLIKTRGQQVTLRCSPISGHKSVSWYQQVLGQGPQFIFQYYEKEERGRGNFPDRFSARQFPNYSSELNVNALLLGDSALYLCASSLTYEQYFGPGTRLTVT.

This chain connects TRBV6-5 to TRBJ2-1; D uncertain. Trimming shortened V by 6 bases and J by 1 base, and 10 bases separated the two germline ends. The CDR3 consists of 14 residues. In germline, CDR1 is MNHEY, CDR2 SVGAGI. CDR3 loop: CASSSTESYNEQFF. CDR3 sequence (DNA): TGTGCCAGCAGCTCGACGGAATCCTACAATGAGCAGTTCTTC.

This clone was counted between two and nine times. This rearrangement joins TRBV7-9 to TRBJ2-7; D is perhaps TRBD2 (6 bases). Germline CDR1 reads SEHNR; CDR2 reads FQNEAQ (reference sequence). This CDR3 has 13 residues. V was pared by 0 bases and J by 6 bases, with 9 bases between. The DNA for the CDR3 is TGTGCCAGCAGCTTAGCCGGGAGCCGCGAGCAGTACTTC. Translating gives CASSLAGSREQYF.

This chain joins TRBV27 and TRBJ1-1, with unresolved D. V lost 6 bases and J lost 0, with 20 bases in between. The CDR3 is 17 residues long. CDR1 and CDR2 (germline): MNHEY, SMNVEV (reference sequence). The CDR3 coding sequence is TGTGCCAGCAGACAAAACGCGGTTGGAACTTTGAACACTGAAGCTTTCTTT. Translating gives CASRQNAVGTLNTEAFF.

The genes are TRBV10-1 and TRBJ2-7; D ambiguous. In germline, CDR1 is WNHNN, CDR2 SYGVQD (reference sequence). The CDR3 runs 12 residues. The V end lost 3 bases, the J end lost 5 bases, and 8 bases lay between the germline ends. CDR3 coding DNA: TGCGCCAGCAGTGATGCTGGAGACGAGCAGTACTTC. This codes for CASSDAGDEQYF.

This chain connects TRBV12-5 to TRBJ1-3, with D maybe TRBD1 (5 bases). V lost 6 bases and J lost 3, with 12 bases in between. Germline CDR1 LGHNT, CDR2 FRNRAP. This CDR3 is built from 14 residues. CDR3 amino acids: CASGTQGSGNTIYF. CDR3 nucleotide sequence: TGTGCTAGTGGGACCCAGGGTAGTGGAAACACCATATATTTT.

The chain has TRBV10-3 and TRBJ1-5; D not certain. Trimming stripped 3 bases from V and 3 bases from J, with 6 bases between. The CDR3 consists of 13 residues. The germline V gene has CDR1 ENHRY and CDR2 SYGVKD. Here the CDR3 reads CAISDSLNQPQHF. In DNA form, the CDR3 reads TGTGCCATCAGTGACAGTCTCAATCAGCCCCAGCATTTT.

V and J are TRBV6-5 and TRBJ1-3; a weak D match, TRBD1 (5 bases). This CDR3 is built from 15 residues. V dropped 0 bases and J dropped 8 bases, with 14 bases sitting between them. From germline, CDR1 is MNHEY and CDR2 SVGAGI. This CDR3 reads CASSYSGQGKYTIYF. In DNA form, the CDR3 reads TGTGCCAGCAGTTACTCGGGGCAGGGAAAGTACACCATATATTTT.

This clone was counted a few times. The CDR3 nucleotides are TGTGCCAGCAGTTACTGGGCGGAACTATATGGCTACACCTTC. Translation gives CASSYWAELYGYTF. The chain couples TRBV6-6 to TRBJ1-2; D not resolved. The CDR3 is made up of 14 amino acids. Germline V gene sequence: CDR1 MNHNY, CDR2 SVGAGI (reference sequence). Deletions cut 1 base from V and 5 bases from J, with 11 bases between.

The chain couples TRBV7-2 to TRBJ2-3; TRBD2 aligns across 11 bases. Trimming cost V 5 bases and J 7 bases; bases outside gene matches: 8. Germline V lookup: CDR1 SGHTA, CDR2 FQGNSA. The CDR3 spans 15 residues. Written as DNA, the CDR3 is TGTGCCAGCAGCCGAATAGCGGGGGGGCCAAATACGCAGTATTTT. Translating it yields CASSRIAGGPNTQYF.

The chain combines TRBV18 with TRBJ1-1; 12 nucleotides agree with TRBD1. Germline CDR1 reads KGHSH; CDR2 reads LQKENI. V was pared by 5 bases and J by 1 base, with 11 bases of the junction left unmatched. The CDR3 has 18 residues. CDR3 region: CASSATGTGGAGNTEAFF. The CDR3 DNA sequence: TGTGCCAGCTCAGCTACCGGGACAGGGGGCGCGGGGAACACTGAAGCTTTCTTT.

This sequence joins TRBV29-1 and TRBJ2-7; 7 bases are shared with TRBD1. The germline gives CDR1 SQVTM, CDR2 ANQGSEA. The length of the CDR3 is 12 residues. The V segment lost 8 bases and the J segment 3 bases; nucleotides outside the gene matches: 7. CDR3 sequence (DNA): TGCAGCATAAAAAGGGACAGCTACGAGCAGTACTTC. It yields the protein CSIKRDSYEQYF.

The rearrangement links TRBV9 to TRBJ2-1; TRBD2 aligns across 10 bases. With 3 bases clipped from V and 2 bases from J, the junction kept 2 bases outside the gene matches. Germline loops: CDR1 SGDLS, CDR2 YYNGEE. This CDR3 region has 15 residues. DNA of the CDR3: TGTGCCAGCAGCGGACTAGCGGGTGCCTACAATGAGCAGTTCTTC. Amino acids: CASSGLAGAYNEQFF.

This clone was picked up one time. V usage is TRBV5-6 and J usage is TRBJ2-2; D is uncertain. The germline CDR1 and CDR2 sequences are SGHDT and YYEEEE. The CDR3 consists of 13 residues. Between the trimmed V and J ends, which lost 2 bases and 1 base, there was a span of 3 bases. The CDR3 bases are TGTGCCAGCAGCTTACAGAACACCGGGGAGCTGTTTTTT. This translates into CASSLQNTGELFF.

By frequency in the sample, this clone is medium-sized. The V and J genes are TRBV5-1 and TRBJ1-5; the D gene is possibly TRBD1 (5 bases). Deletions cut 1 base from V and 2 bases from J, with 7 bases between. The CDR3 covers 14 residues. Germline V lookup: CDR1 SGHRS, CDR2 YFSETQ. For the CDR3, the DNA is TGCGCCAGCAGCTTGACAGGCGGCAATCAGCCCCAGCATTTT. Translating gives CASSLTGGNQPQHF.

The chain carries TRBV19 and TRBJ1-6; tentative D call: TRBD1 (5 bases). Germline CDR1 and CDR2: LNHDA and SQIVND (reference sequence). The CDR3 contains 15 residues. The germline V and J ends were trimmed by 7 bases and 2 bases, with 12 bases remaining between them. CDR3 in DNA: TGTGCCAGTACCGCAGGGAATCCCTATAATTCACCCCTCCACTTT. Protein: CASTAGNPYNSPLHF.